The clone carrying this T cell receptor beta chain was recorded a few times. The data derive from a study of blood T cells in healthy people across ages. Isolation recovered at least 7 million PBMCs from every sample. Per germline, CDR1 SGHRS and CDR2 YFSETQ. The junction had 7 bases not matched to a gene; V was cut back by 3 bases and J by 7 bases. This CDR3 is built from 14 residues. Next came a second PCR, run for 7 to 11 cycles, which used a sample-barcoded 5' primer along with a J-beta primer mix. In TCRdb, the 5' RACE reads were re-called with MiXCR into one record per CDR3 protein. The profile shows around 1.1 million distinct CDR3 sequences, around two fifths of them singletons.

The sequencing input was blood. This receptor was identified in a young man in good health. The rearrangement uses TRBV5-1 and TRBJ2-3; the match to TRBD2 covers 8 bases. The CDR3 DNA reads TGCGCCAGCAGCTCCGGGGGGGCCTCGAATACGCAGTATTTT. The encoded protein is CASSSGGASNTQYF.